This TCR beta chain was recovered during a study of response to subunit inactivated influenza vaccine. Comment on this clonotype: Its antigen remains unknown.

Whole-study results and caveats: Authors suggested that a seasonal influenza vaccination recruits few new T cells each time.

TCRdb re-analysed the RT-PCR reads in MiXCR, keeping a single row per CDR3 protein. This sample has under 800,000 distinct CDR3 sequences, with about 15% found just once. This CDR3 region has 13 residues. Per the germline V gene, CDR1 is SGHNT and CDR2 is YYREEE (reference sequence). After removal of 2 bases from V and 6 bases from J, the junction contained 5 bases not matched to a gene. This TCR derives from a man aged 50 to 59 who received an inactivated influenza vaccine. The sample here was PBMCs from blood, taken 14 days before vaccination. V is TRBV5-4 and J is TRBJ2-7, with 7 bases that match TRBD2. The CDR3 here is CASSFEASGEQYF. The CDR3 DNA reads TGTGCCAGCAGCTTTGAGGCTAGCGGCGAGCAGTACTTC. Full variable domain (missing parts from reference TRBV5-4 and TRBJ2-7): ETGVTQSPTHLIKTRGQQVTLRCSSQSGHNTVSWYQQALGQGPQFIFQYYREEENGRGNFPPRFSGLQFPNYSSELNVNALELDDSALYLCASSFEASGEQYFGPGTRLTVT.